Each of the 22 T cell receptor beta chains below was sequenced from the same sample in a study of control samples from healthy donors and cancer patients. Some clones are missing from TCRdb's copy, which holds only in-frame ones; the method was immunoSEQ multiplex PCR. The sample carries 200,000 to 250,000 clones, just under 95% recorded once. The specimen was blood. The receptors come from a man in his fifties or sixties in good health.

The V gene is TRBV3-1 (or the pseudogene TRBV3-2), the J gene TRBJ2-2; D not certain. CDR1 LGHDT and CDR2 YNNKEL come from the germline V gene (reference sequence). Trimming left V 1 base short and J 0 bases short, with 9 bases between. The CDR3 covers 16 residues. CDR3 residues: CASSQGTQANTGELFF. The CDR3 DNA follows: TGTGCCAGCAGCCAAGGAACTCAGGCGAACACCGGGGAGCTGTTTTTT.

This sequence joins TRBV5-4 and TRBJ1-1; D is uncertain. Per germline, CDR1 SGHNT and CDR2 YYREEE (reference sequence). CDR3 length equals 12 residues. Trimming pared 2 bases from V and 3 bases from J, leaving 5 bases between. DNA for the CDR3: TGTGCCAGCAGCTTTTCGGACACTGAAGCTTTCTTT. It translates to CASSFSDTEAFF.

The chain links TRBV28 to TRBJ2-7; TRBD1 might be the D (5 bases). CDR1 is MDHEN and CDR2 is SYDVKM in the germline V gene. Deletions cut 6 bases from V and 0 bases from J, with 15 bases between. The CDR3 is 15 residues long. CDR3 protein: CASSPTGFPSYEQYF. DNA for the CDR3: TGTGCCAGCAGCCCCACAGGTTTCCCCTCCTACGAGCAGTACTTC.

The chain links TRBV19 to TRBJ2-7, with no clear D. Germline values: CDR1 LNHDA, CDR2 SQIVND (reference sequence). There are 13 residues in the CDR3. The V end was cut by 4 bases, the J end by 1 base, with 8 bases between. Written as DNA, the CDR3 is TGTGCCAGTAGTAGTACAGTGTCCTACGAGCAGTACTTC. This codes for CASSSTVSYEQYF.

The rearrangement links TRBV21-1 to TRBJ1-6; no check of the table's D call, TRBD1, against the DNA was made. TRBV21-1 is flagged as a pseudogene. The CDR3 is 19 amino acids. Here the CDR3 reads CASSKDFVGDRGWSSPLHF. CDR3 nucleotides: TGTGCCAGCAGCAAAGATTTTGTAGGGGACAGGGGATGGAGTTCACCCCTCCACTTT.

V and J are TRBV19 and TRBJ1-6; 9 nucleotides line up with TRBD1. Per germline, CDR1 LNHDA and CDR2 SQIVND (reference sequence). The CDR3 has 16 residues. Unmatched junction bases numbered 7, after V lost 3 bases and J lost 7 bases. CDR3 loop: CASSMKGDRVNSPLHF. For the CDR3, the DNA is TGTGCCAGTAGTATGAAGGGGGACAGGGTCAATTCACCCCTCCACTTT.

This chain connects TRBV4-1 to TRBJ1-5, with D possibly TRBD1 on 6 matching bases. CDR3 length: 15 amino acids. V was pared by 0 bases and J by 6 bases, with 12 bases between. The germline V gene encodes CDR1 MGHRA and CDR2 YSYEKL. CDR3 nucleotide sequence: TGCGCCAGCAGCCAAGAAACAGGGAAGGGTCAGCCCCAGCATTTT. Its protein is CASSQETGKGQPQHF.

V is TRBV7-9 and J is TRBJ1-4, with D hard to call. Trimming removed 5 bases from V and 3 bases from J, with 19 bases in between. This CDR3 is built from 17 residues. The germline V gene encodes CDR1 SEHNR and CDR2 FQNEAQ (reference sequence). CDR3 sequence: CASSPRFGLGANEKLFF. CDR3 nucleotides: TGTGCCAGCAGCCCTAGGTTCGGGCTGGGAGCTAATGAAAAACTGTTTTTT.

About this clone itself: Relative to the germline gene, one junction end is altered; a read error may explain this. The CDR3 DNA follows: TGTGCCAGCAGTGGCGGGACCTACAATGAGCAGTTCTTC. This sequence encodes CASSGGTYNEQFF. This chain joins TRBV10-1 and TRBJ2-1; D is perhaps TRBD2 (6 bases). Germline V lookup: CDR1 WNHNN, CDR2 SYGVQD (reference sequence). The CDR3 covers 13 residues.

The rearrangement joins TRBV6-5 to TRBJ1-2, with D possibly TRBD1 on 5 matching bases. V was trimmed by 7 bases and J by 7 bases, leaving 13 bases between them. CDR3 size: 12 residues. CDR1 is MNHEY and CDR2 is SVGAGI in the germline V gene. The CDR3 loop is CASMERGFGYTF. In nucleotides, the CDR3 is TGTGCCAGCATGGAGAGGGGCTTTGGCTACACCTTC.

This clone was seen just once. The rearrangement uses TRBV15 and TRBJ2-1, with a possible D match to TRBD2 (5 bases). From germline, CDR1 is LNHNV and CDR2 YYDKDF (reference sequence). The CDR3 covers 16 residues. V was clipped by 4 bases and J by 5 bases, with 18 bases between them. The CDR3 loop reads CATSTHGLGPHNEQFF. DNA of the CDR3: TGTGCCACCAGCACCCATGGACTGGGCCCCCACAATGAGCAGTTCTTC.

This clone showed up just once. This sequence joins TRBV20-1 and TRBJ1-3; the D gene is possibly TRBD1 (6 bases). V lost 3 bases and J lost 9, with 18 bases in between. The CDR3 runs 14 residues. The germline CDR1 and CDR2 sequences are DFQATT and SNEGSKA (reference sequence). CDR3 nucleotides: TGCAGTGCTAGTAGGGGGACGAAGGGGGTCACCATATATTTT. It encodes CSASRGTKGVTIYF.

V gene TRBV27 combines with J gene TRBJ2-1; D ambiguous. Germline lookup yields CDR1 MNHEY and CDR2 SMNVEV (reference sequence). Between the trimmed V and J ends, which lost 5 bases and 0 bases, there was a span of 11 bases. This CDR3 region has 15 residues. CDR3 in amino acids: CASSPLGGSYNEQFF. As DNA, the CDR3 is TGTGCCAGCAGTCCCCTGGGTGGCTCCTACAATGAGCAGTTCTTC.

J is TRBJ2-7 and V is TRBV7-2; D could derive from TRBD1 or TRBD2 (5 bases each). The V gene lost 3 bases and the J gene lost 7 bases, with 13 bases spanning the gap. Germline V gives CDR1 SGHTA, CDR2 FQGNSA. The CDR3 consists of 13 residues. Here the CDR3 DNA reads TGTGCCAGCAGCTTTGGGGGATCGAGAGAGCAGTACTTC. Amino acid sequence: CASSFGGSREQYF. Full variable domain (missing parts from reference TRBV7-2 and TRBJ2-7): GAGVSQSPSNKVTEKGKDVELRCDPISGHTALYWYRQSLGQGLEFLIYFQGNSAPDKSGLPSDRFSAERTGGSVSTLTIQRTQQEDSAVYLCASSFGGSREQYFGPGTRLTVT.

The CDR3 loop reads CASSVSVSILSGNTIYF. The CDR3 DNA sequence: TGTGCCAGCAGCGTATCGGTGAGCATTCTTTCTGGAAACACCATATATTTT. The chain joins TRBV9 to TRBJ1-3; D gene uncertain. The CDR3 extends over 17 amino acids. V shed 1 base and J shed 1 base, with 15 bases lying between them. The V gene's germline CDR1 is SGDLS and CDR2 YYNGEE. The variable domain in full, completed from reference TRBV9 and TRBJ1-3, reads DSGVTQTPKHLITATGQRVTLRCSPRSGDLSVYWYQQSLDQGLQFLIQYYNGEERAKGNILERFSAQQFPDLHSELNLSSLELGDSALYFCASSVSVSILSGNTIYFGEGSWLTVV.

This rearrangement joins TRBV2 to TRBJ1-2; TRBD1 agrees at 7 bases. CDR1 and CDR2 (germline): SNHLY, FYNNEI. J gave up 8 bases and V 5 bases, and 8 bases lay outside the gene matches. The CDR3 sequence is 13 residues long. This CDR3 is CASSSQGVEGYTF. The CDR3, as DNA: TGTGCCAGCAGTTCTCAGGGGGTAGAGGGCTACACCTTC.

In DNA form, the CDR3 reads TGTGCCAGCAGCGTGTACAGGGATGAGCAGTTCTTC. Translating it yields CASSVYRDEQFF. The rearrangement links TRBV5-4 to TRBJ2-1; D possibly corresponds to TRBD1 (6 bases). The CDR3 extends over 12 amino acids. Germline V lookup: CDR1 SGHNT, CDR2 YYREEE (reference sequence). V lost 4 bases and J lost 8, with 10 bases in between.

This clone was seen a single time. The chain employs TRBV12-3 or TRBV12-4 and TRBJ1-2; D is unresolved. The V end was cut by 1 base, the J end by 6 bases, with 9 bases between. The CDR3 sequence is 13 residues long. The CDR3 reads CASSLEWLDGYTF. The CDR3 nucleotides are TGTGCCAGCAGTTTAGAGTGGTTGGATGGCTACACCTTC.

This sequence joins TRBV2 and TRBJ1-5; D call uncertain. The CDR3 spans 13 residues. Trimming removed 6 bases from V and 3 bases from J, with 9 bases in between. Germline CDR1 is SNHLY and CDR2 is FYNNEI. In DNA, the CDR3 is TGTGCCAGCAGCCCTCAGGTCAATCAGCCCCAGCATTTT. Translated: CASSPQVNQPQHF.

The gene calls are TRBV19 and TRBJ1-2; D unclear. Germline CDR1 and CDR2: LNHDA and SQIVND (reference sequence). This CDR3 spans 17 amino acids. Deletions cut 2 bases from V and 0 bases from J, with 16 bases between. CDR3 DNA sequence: TGTGCCAGTAGTATACGGACTTCAAACCGAGCTAACTATGGCTACACCTTC. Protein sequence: CASSIRTSNRANYGYTF.

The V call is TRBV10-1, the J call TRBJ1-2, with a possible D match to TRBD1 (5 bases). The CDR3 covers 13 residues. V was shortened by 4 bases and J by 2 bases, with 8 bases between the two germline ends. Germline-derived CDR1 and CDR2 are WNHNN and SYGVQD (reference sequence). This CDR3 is CASSAGTNYGYTF. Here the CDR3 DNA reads TGCGCCAGCAGTGCCGGGACGAACTATGGCTACACCTTC.

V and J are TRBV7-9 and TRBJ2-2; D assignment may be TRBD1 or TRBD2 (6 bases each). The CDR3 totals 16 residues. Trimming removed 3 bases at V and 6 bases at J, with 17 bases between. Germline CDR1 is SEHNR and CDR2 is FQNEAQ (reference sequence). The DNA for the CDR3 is TGTGCCAGCAGCTTCCCGGGGGCAGGGTCACCCGGGGAGCTGTTTTTT. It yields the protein CASSFPGAGSPGELFF.